This TCR beta chain was captured by sequencing in a study of response to subunit inactivated influenza vaccine. Study observations and caveats: After each seasonal influenza vaccination, few new T cells are recruited, the authors suggested.

Using its own MiXCR run on the RT-PCR reads, TCRdb lists one record per CDR3 protein. Counted here are over 450,000 distinct CDR3 sequences, 10% to 15% occurring once; the ten biggest clones make up about 12%. This clonotype was seen a handful of times. Its antigen is not known. Germline-derived CDR1 and CDR2 are SGDLS and YYNGEE. This CDR3 has 14 amino acids. Trimming left V 4 bases short and J 4 bases short, with 12 bases between. The V gene is TRBV9, the J gene TRBJ2-1, with D perhaps being TRBD1 or TRBD2 (6 bases each). The sequence was collected from a man aged 50 or older who received an inactivated influenza vaccine. Sequences were derived from PBMCs from blood, sampled roughly 48 days after vaccination. In DNA form, the CDR3 reads TGTGCCAGCAGCCGAGGGGGGCAGTACAATGAGCAGTTCTTC. Amino acid sequence: CASSRGGQYNEQFF. Variable domain in full (rest from reference TRBV9 and TRBJ2-1): DSGVTQTPKHLITATGQRVTLRCSPRSGDLSVYWYQQSLDQGLQFLIQYYNGEERAKGNILERFSAQQFPDLHSELNLSSLELGDSALYFCASSRGGQYNEQFFGPGTRLTVL.